The next 3 T cell receptor beta chains were all read from a single sample in a study of T cells in Graves' hyperthyroidism and ophthalmopathy. Researchers amplified the TCR beta CDR3 regions from RNA transcripts. The study used the HTBI primer set for a first-round RT-PCR of the TCR CDR3. TCRdb re-called the multiplex PCR reads through MiXCR, storing one row per CDR3 protein. The profile covers around 600,000 distinct CDR3 sequences, with roughly 15% appearing a single time and approximately 3.5% taken by the ten largest. Specimen: blood. The receptors stem from a woman aged 40 to 50 with Graves' ophthalmopathy.

The gene calls are TRBV20-1 and TRBJ2-4; weak D call: TRBD2 (6 bases). This CDR3 comprises 15 residues. Germline V gives CDR1 DFQATT, CDR2 SNEGSKA (reference sequence). The V and J ends lost 6 bases and 3 bases respectively, with 18 bases between them. Here the CDR3 reads CSAPGSGVGKNIQYF. CDR3 nucleotides: TGCAGTGCCCCCGGGTCGGGAGTGGGCAAAAACATTCAGTACTTC.

The sample holds many counts of this clonotype. This chain's CDR3 is CASGGTALYYEQYF. CDR3 bases: TGTGCCAGTGGAGGAACGGCCCTATACTACGAGCAGTACTTC. The chain carries TRBV28 and TRBJ2-7; D is perhaps TRBD2 (5 bases). Trimming took 9 bases from V and 3 from J, leaving 18 bases between them. Germline V lookup: CDR1 MDHEN, CDR2 SYDVKM. This CDR3 has 14 amino acids. The full variable domain, rest sourced from reference TRBV28 and TRBJ2-7, is DVKVTQSSRYLVKRTGEKVFLECVQDMDHENMFWYRQDPGLGLRLIYFSYDVKMKEKGDIPEGYSVSREKKERFSLILESASTNQTSMYLCASGGTALYYEQYFGPGTRLTVT.

The table lists this clonotype with many counts. The V call is TRBV7-9, the J call TRBJ2-7; D is possibly TRBD1 (5 bases). V lost 7 bases and J 5 bases, leaving 18 bases between the germline ends. The CDR3 has 14 amino acids. Germline lookup yields CDR1 SEHNR and CDR2 FQNEAQ (reference sequence). The CDR3 protein is CASTVGAGFHEQYF. The CDR3 region has the DNA TGTGCCAGCACCGTAGGGGCAGGGTTCCACGAGCAGTACTTC.